The sequence of this TCR beta chain was determined in a study of blood T cell repertoires in COVID-19. Looking at the study overall: COVID-19 samples collected from the United States, Italy and Spain covered acute and convalescent phases.

With 3 bases clipped from V and 4 bases from J, the junction kept 3 bases outside the gene matches. Per germline, CDR1 LGHDT and CDR2 YNNKEL (reference sequence). CDR3 length: 14 amino acids. A remark on this clone: Other DNA variants within this sample encode the same CDR3.

In the study's own analysis: From reference gene primer amplification, estimates of nucleated cell counts were derived. Produced via immunoSEQ multiplex PCR; TCRdb's table is partial and in-frame only. V and J calls plus clone size are reproduced from that table; the DNA served to infer D and trimming. The sample consists of about 18,000 clones, about 91% of them appearing once. Sequencing was performed on peripheral blood. This receptor was obtained from a human donor in a cohort sampled during active COVID-19. The donor label of this sample is uncertain. V gene TRBV3-1 (or the pseudogene TRBV3-2) combines with J gene TRBJ1-3; TRBD1 aligns across 7 bases. The CDR3, as DNA: TGTGCCAGCAGCCAGCGACAGGGCGGAAACACCATATATTTT. Translated: CASSQRQGGNTIYF.